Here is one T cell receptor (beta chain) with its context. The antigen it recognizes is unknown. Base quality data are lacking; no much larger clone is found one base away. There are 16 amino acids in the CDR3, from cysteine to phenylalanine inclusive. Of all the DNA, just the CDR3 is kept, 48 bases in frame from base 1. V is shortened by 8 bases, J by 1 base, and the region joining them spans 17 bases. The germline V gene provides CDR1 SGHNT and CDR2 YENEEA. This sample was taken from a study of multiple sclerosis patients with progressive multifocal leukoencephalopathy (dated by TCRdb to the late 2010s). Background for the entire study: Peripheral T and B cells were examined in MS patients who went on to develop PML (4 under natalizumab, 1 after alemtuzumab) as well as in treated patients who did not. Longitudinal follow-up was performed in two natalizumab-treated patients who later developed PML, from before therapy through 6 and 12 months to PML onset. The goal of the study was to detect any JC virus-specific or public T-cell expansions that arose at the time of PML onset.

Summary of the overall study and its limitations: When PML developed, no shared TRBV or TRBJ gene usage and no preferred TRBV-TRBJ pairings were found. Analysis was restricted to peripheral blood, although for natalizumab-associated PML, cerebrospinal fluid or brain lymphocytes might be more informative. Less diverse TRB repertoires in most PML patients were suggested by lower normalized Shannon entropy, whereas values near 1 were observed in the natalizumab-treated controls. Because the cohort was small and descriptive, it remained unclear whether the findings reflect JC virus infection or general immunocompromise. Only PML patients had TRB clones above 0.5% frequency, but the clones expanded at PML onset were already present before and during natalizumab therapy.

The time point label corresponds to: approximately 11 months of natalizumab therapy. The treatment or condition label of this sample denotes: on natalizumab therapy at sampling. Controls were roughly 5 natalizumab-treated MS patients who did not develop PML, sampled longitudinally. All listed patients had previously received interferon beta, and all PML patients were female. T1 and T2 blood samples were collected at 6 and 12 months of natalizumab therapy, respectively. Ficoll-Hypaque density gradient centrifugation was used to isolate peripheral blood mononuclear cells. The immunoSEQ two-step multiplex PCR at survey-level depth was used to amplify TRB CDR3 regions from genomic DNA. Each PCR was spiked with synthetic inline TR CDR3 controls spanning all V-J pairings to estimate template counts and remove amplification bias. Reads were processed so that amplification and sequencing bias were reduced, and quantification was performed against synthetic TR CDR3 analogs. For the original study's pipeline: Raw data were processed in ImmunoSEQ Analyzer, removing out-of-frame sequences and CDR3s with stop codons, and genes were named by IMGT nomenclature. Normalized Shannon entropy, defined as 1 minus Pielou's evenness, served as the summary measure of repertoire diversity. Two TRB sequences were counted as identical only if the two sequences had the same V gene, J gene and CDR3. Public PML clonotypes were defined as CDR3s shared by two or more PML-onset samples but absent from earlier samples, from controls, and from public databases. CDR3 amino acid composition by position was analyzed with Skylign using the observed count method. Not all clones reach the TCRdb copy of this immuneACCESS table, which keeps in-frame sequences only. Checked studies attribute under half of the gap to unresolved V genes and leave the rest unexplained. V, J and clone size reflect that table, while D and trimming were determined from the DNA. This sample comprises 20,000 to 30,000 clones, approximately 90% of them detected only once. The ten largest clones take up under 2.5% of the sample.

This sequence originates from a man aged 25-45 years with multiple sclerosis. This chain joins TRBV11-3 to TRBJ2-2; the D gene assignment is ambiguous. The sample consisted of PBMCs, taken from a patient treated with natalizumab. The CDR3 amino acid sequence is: CASGPFGVGNTGELFF. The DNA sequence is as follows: TGTGCCAGCGGCCCCTTTGGGGTGGGGAACACCGGGGAGCTGTTTTTT. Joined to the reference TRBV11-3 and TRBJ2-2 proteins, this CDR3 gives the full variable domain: EAGVVQSPRYKIIEKKQPVAFWCNPISGHNTLYWYLQNLGQGPELLIRYENEEAVDDSQLPKDRFSAERLKGVDSTLKIQPAELGDSAVYLCASGPFGVGNTGELFFGEGSRLTVL.